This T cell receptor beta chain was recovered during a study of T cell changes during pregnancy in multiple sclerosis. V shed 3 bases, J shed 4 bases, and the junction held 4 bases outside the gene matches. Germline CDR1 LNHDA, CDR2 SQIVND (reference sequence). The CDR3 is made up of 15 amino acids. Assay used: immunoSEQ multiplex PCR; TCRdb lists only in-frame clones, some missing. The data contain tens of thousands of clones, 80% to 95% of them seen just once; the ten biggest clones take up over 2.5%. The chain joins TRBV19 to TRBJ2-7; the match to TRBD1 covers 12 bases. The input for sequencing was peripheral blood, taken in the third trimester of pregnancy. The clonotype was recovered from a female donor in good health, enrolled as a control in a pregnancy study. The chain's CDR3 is CASSMGQGARYEQYF. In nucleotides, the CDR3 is TGTGCCAGTAGTATGGGACAGGGGGCGCGATACGAGCAGTACTTC.